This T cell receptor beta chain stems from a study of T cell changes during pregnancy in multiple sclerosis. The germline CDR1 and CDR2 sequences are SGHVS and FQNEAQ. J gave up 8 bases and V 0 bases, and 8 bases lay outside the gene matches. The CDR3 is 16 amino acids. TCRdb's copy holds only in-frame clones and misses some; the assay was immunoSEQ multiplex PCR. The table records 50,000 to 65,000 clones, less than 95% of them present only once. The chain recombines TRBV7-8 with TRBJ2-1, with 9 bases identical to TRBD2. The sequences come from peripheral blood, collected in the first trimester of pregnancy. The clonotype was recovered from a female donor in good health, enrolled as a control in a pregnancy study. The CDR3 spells CASSLALAGLSHEQFF. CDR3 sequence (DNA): TGTGCCAGCAGCTTAGCACTAGCGGGTCTGTCCCATGAGCAGTTCTTC.